The 7 T cell receptor beta chains in this list originate from one sample, sequenced in a study of vaccination effects on CD4 cells after COVID-19. Their antigens are not known. Antigen-specific CD4+ T cells expanded by the ViraFEST assay with viral peptide pools were then sequenced. Following 10 days of culture, CD4+ T cells were isolated. Vaccinated participants had no history of SARS-CoV-2 infection and tested negative for nucleocapsid antibodies. Generated by immunoSEQ multiplex PCR, the TCRdb table keeps only in-frame clones and is missing some. The table records 55,000 to 75,000 clones, 65% to 85% of them present only once. The starting material was CD4+ T cells from PBMCs cultured with HCoV-OC43 spike peptides, obtained before COVID-19 vaccination. The subset: HCoV-OC43 spike overlapping peptide pool stimulation. These receptors were taken from a human donor who received a COVID-19 vaccine.

The chain has TRBV6-6 and TRBJ2-7, with 7 bases that match TRBD1. Germline values: CDR1 MNHNY, CDR2 SVGAGI (reference sequence). V dropped 6 bases and J dropped 0; count of bases not matched to a gene: 8. The CDR3 has 15 residues. The CDR3 nucleotides are TGTGCCAGCAGATCCCCGGGACAGAGCTCCTACGAGCAGTACGTC. Translating it yields CASRSPGQSSYEQYV.

The chain's CDR3 is CAWSVGAFSGNTIYF. DNA for the CDR3: TGTGCCTGGAGTGTAGGCGCTTTCTCTGGAAACACCATATATTTT. This chain uses TRBV30 with TRBJ1-3, with D hard to call. The CDR3 length is 15 residues. Germline CDR1 and CDR2: GTSNPN and SVGIG (reference sequence). The V end was cut by 0 bases, the J end by 0 bases, with 9 bases between.

The rearrangement links TRBV18 to TRBJ1-5; no clear D. The CDR3 runs to 14 residues. Per germline, CDR1 KGHSH and CDR2 LQKENI. The V end lost 6 bases, the J end lost 3 bases, and 12 bases lay between the germline ends. CDR3 region: CASSSEGSNQPQHF. As DNA, the CDR3 is TGTGCCAGCTCCTCCGAGGGTTCCAATCAGCCCCAGCATTTT.

J is TRBJ1-2 and V is TRBV24-1; a weak D match, TRBD1 (5 bases). The CDR3 covers 12 residues. V lost 10 bases to trimming and J lost 8 bases, with 16 bases between them. Germline V gene data show CDR1 as KGHDR and CDR2 as SFDVKD. In DNA form, the CDR3 reads TGTGCCACAAGGGGACCCGCGGAGGGCTACACCTTC. Its protein is CATRGPAEGYTF.

The rearrangement joins TRBV2 to TRBJ1-3; 9 nucleotides align to TRBD1. Germline loops: CDR1 SNHLY, CDR2 FYNNEI. V gave up 2 bases and J gave up 3 bases; unmatched junction bases: 5. The CDR3 loop spans 16 amino acids. In nucleotides, the CDR3 is TGTGCCAGCAGTGAACAGGGACAGGGAGGTGGAAACACCATATATTTT. This translates into CASSEQGQGGGNTIYF.

The rearrangement joins TRBV20-1 to TRBJ1-1; the D gene is possibly TRBD1 (6 bases). Trimming left V 4 bases short and J 8 bases short, with 11 bases between. The germline V gene has CDR1 DFQATT and CDR2 SNEGSKA (reference sequence). The length of the CDR3 is 11 residues. Here the CDR3 reads CSATDRREAFF. The CDR3 nucleotides are TGCAGTGCTACCGACAGGAGGGAAGCTTTCTTT.

This clone was observed a single time. The CDR3 DNA follows: TGTGCCAGCAGCTTGGGGGGAACCACAGATACGCAGTATTTT. It codes for CASSLGGTTDTQYF. The chain uses TRBV7-2 and TRBJ2-3; the D gene is possibly TRBD2 (6 bases). The CDR3 runs to 14 residues. Germline assignment: CDR1 SGHTA and CDR2 FQGNSA. V was trimmed by 3 bases and J by 2 bases, leaving 9 bases between them. Combining the CDR3 with reference TRBV7-2 and TRBJ2-3 gives the whole variable domain GAGVSQSPSNKVTEKGKDVELRCDPISGHTALYWYRQSLGQGLEFLIYFQGNSAPDKSGLPSDRFSAERTGGSVSTLTIQRTQQEDSAVYLCASSLGGTTDTQYFGPGTRLTVL.